The text below deals with one TCR beta chain. As a fraction of the sample, this clonotype is medium-sized (0.01 to 0.1%). No antigen is known for it. No much larger clone is present one base from it, and per-base qualities are unavailable. This sample is drawn from a study of T-cell reconstitution after alpha-beta-depleted transplantation in children (dated by TCRdb to between 2015 and 2016). In terms of the full investigation: Using TCR repertoire profiling, the study quantitatively followed how T-cell immune reconstitution unfolded in children after TCRalphabeta/CD19-depleted allogeneic hematopoietic cell transplantation. Study-wide conclusions, independent of this receptor: In some patients, the high TCRbeta diversity seen at day 60 was put down to recipient T cells and intrathymic progenitors that had survived conditioning. The apparently early recovery of alphabetaT-cell counts about two months after transplant reportedly depended on only several hundred rapidly expanded clones that came from non-depleted graft cells. Hyperexpanded clone frequencies declined over subsequent months; after one year, T-cell counts and TCRbeta diversity were mostly attributed to newly produced T cells.

Receptor amplification or capture employed PCR. Sequencing instrument: Illumina HiSeq 2500. TCR libraries were prepared with molecular barcoding, using unique molecular identifiers to normalize TCRbeta repertoire quantification. TCRdb reworked the public reads: Q25 trimming with fastp, MiXCR clone assembly, productive beta chains retained. For every CDR3 protein sequence, its rows merge into one entry that carries the most common genes and DNA. Within this sample are tens of thousands of distinct CDR3 sequences, with roughly 6.3% of them counted one time only. The ten largest clones capture approximately 7% of the sample. This sample's treatment or condition label indicates: allogeneic hematopoietic cell transplantation with graft depleted of TCRalphabeta T cells and CD19 B cells. The children who served as transplant recipients had been given grafts of TCRalphabeta/CD19-depleted allogeneic hematopoietic cells.

CDR1 and CDR2 are drawn from the germline V gene: KGHSH, LQKENI. V trim: 2 bases; J trim: 5 bases; unmatched bases: 6. The CDR3 runs 16 residues from the cysteine to the phenylalanine. Just the 48-base CDR3 DNA is kept, in frame starting at base 1. The sequence is built from TRBV18 and TRBJ2-1, and 10 junction bases match TRBD2. The source of this sequence is a male patient younger than 18 who had a stem cell transplant for acute myeloid leukemia, so the T cells may come from the graft donor. The material sequenced was PBMCs, mostly from graft donor cells, taken 180 days after TCRalphabeta/CD19-depleted stem cell transplant. CDR3 region: CASSPTWTSGNNEQFF. DNA sequence: TGTGCCAGCTCACCAACCTGGACTAGCGGAAACAATGAGCAGTTCTTC.